Described below is a single TCR beta chain sequence and its context. The antigen is unknown. The data derive from a study of neurological immune-mediated disorders. 5'RACE with 10-nucleotide random UMIs produced the cDNA. MiXCR, applied by TCRdb to the 5' RACE reads, yields one record per CDR3 protein. This sample yields around 33,000 distinct CDR3 sequences, of which roughly 7% are seen a single time; roughly 4.4% belongs to the top ten. Germline CDR1 is MDHEN and CDR2 is SYDVKM. CDR3 length: 12 residues. V gave up 1 base and J gave up 5 bases, with 6 bases separating them. Blood bank volunteers in Maryland, USA, served as healthy controls. Study-wide results and limits: Across subjects, expanded clones had no CDR3 amino acid sequences in common, pointing to private repertoires in all groups.

The source material was PBMCs. The chain is built from TRBV28 and TRBJ2-7, with D hard to call. The TCR originated in a middle-aged woman in good health. Here the CDR3 reads CASSLFRNEQYF. The CDR3 DNA reads as TGTGCCAGCAGTTTATTCCGCAACGAGCAGTACTTC. The variable domain in full, with the rest retrieved from reference TRBV28 and TRBJ2-7, is DVKVTQSSRYLVKRTGEKVFLECVQDMDHENMFWYRQDPGLGLRLIYFSYDVKMKEKGDIPEGYSVSREKKERFSLILESASTNQTSMYLCASSLFRNEQYFGPGTRLTVT.